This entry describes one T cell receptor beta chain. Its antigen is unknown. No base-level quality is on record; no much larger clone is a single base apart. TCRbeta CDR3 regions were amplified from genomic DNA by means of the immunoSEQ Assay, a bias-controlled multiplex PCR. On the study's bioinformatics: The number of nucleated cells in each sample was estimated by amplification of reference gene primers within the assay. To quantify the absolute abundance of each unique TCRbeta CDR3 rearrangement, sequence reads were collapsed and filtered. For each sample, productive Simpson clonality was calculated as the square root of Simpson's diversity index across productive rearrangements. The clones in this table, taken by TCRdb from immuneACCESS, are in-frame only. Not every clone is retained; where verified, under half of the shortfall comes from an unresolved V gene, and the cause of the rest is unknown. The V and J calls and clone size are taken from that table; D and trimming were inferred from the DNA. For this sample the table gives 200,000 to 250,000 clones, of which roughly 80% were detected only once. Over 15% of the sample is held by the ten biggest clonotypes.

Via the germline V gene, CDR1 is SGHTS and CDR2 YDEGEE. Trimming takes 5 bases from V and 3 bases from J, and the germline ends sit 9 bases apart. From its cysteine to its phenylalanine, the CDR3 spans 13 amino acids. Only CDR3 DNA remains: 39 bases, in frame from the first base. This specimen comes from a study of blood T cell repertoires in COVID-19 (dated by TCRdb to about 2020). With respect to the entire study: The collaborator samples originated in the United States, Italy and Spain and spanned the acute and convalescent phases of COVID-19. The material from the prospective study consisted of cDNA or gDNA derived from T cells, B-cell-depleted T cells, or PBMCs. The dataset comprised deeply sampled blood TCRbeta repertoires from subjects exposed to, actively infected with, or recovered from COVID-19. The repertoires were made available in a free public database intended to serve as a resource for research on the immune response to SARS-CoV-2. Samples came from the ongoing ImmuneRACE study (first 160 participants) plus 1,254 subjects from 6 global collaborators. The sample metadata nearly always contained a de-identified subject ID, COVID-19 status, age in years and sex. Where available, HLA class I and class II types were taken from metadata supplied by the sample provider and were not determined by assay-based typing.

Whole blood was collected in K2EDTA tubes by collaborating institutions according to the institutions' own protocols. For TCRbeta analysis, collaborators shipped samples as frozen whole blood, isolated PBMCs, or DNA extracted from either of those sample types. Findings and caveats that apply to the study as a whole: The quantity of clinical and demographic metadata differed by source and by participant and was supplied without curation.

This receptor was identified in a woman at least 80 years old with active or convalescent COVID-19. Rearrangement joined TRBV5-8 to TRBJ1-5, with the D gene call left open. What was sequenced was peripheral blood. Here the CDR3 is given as CASRRRINQPQHF. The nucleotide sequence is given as TGTGCCAGCAGGCGGAGGATCAATCAGCCCCAGCATTTT. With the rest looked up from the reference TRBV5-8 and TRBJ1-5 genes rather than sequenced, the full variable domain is EAGVTQSPTHLIKTRGQQATLRCSPISGHTSVYWYQQALGLGLQFLLWYDEGEERNRGNFPPRFSGRQFPNYSSELNVNALELEDSALYLCASRRRINQPQHFGDGTRLSIL.